Presented here are 31 T cell receptor beta chains from one specimen sequenced in a study of T cells and Merkel cell carcinoma outcomes (dated by TCRdb to 2019 to 2021). Preparation of the library involved the immunoSEQ multiplex PCR assay. TCRdb mirrors the immuneACCESS table, restricted to in-frame sequences. Some clones are absent from its copies; in checked studies, under half trace to an unresolved V gene, and the reason for the others is unknown. This sample is represented by 6,000 or so clones; about 81% of them were singletons. The biggest ten clones account for roughly 13% of the sample. The source material was tumor tissue from Merkel cell carcinoma. Receptors originate from a human donor with Merkel cell carcinoma. Some clones in this sample may be carry-over from other donors' samples.

The chain has TRBV6-5 and TRBJ1-2, with D perhaps TRBD1 (5 bases). CDR1 and CDR2 from the germline V gene are MNHEY and SVGAGI. Trimming removed 0 bases at V and 0 bases at J, with 5 bases between. The CDR3 is 14 residues long. DNA of the CDR3: TGTGCCAGCAGTTACTCAGGGGCTAACTATGGCTACACCTTC. This encodes CASSYSGANYGYTF.

This clone was recorded only once. The chain carries TRBV6-5 and TRBJ2-5; 9 bases map to TRBD1. The CDR3 contains 13 residues. CDR1 and CDR2 from the germline V gene are MNHEY and SVGAGI. V was pared by 8 bases and J by 5 bases, with 6 bases of the junction left unmatched. Here the CDR3 reads CASHRGRGETQYF. The CDR3 DNA is TGTGCCAGCCACAGGGGGCGCGGGGAGACCCAGTACTTC.

This sequence joins TRBV5-4 and TRBJ1-2, with D possibly matching TRBD1 (5 bases). The length of the CDR3 is 13 residues. Germline CDR1 SGHNT, CDR2 YYREEE (reference sequence). The germline V and J ends were trimmed by 4 bases and 7 bases, with 14 bases remaining between them. CDR3 protein: CASSPSGPAGYTF. CDR3 in DNA: TGTGCCAGCAGCCCATCGGGGCCGGCTGGCTACACCTTC.

The rearrangement joins TRBV28 to TRBJ1-5; 9 nucleotides agree with TRBD1. From germline, CDR1 is MDHEN and CDR2 SYDVKM. J was trimmed by 1 base and V by 2 bases; bases with no gene match: 3. CDR3 length: 16 amino acids. CDR3 sequence (DNA): TGTGCCAGCAGTTTAGGGACAGGGAGCAGCAATCAGCCCCAGCATTTT. Amino acids: CASSLGTGSSNQPQHF.

The chain joins TRBV5-6 to TRBJ2-5; 7 bases are shared with TRBD1. The ends lost 3 bases at V and 2 bases at J; junction bases unmatched: 13. Germline V CDR1 and CDR2: SGHDT, YYEEEE. The CDR3 loop spans 17 amino acids. CDR3 nucleotides: TGTGCCAGCAGCTCTTTGGTTCCGGGACAGTATCAAGAGACCCAGTACTTC. Encoded protein: CASSSLVPGQYQETQYF.

The rearrangement joins TRBV7-8 to TRBJ2-7; 12 bases fit TRBD2. The length of the CDR3 is 15 residues. The germline CDR1 and CDR2 sequences are SGHVS and FQNEAQ. The junction had 5 bases not matched to a gene; V was cut back by 1 base and J by 7 bases. CDR3 in DNA: TGTGCCAGCAGCTTAGGCGGACTAGCGGGAAGTGAGCAGTACTTC. Translated, it gives CASSLGGLAGSEQYF.

The chain recombines TRBV19 with TRBJ2-7; no definite D call. V gave up 5 bases and J gave up 0 bases, with 17 bases separating them. Germline V gene lookup returns CDR1 LNHDA and CDR2 SQIVND (reference sequence). The CDR3 covers 16 residues. CDR3 amino acids: CASSAASKRDSYEQYF. CDR3 nucleotide sequence: TGTGCCAGTAGTGCCGCCTCAAAAAGGGACTCCTACGAGCAGTACTTC.

DNA for the CDR3: TGTGCCAGCTGCCCCTCTAGCGGGAGGCTCTACAATGAGCAGTTCTTC. This translates into CASCPSSGRLYNEQFF. The rearrangement uses TRBV25-1 and TRBJ2-1; 11 positions agree with TRBD2. The J segment lost 3 bases and the V segment lost 8 bases, leaving 9 bases of the junction unmatched. The CDR3 is made up of 16 amino acids. From germline, CDR1 is MGHDK and CDR2 SYGVNS.

V is TRBV7-9 and J is TRBJ2-2; D is unclear. The CDR3 has 16 residues. Trimming took 3 bases from V and 2 from J, leaving 13 bases between them. Germline CDR1 is SEHNR and CDR2 is FQNEAQ (reference sequence). In nucleotides, the CDR3 is TGTGCCAGCAGCTTTTCCATTGGAGCCAACACCGGGGAGCTGTTTTTT. It is translated as CASSFSIGANTGELFF.

Comment on this clone: Mismatch with germline at one junction end may stem from a read error. This sequence joins TRBV6-5 and TRBJ1-3; TRBD1 is a possible D gene (6 bases). The length of the CDR3 is 16 residues. Germline V gene sequence: CDR1 MNHEY, CDR2 SVGAGI. The CDR3 reads CASSYGGGGYGNIIYF. CDR3 coding DNA: TGTGCCAGCAGTTACGGTGGTGGGGGCTACGGAAACATCATATATTTT.

The chain has TRBV14 and TRBJ1-2; the match to TRBD1 covers 9 bases. The CDR3 length is 14 residues. Trimming removed 4 bases from V and 4 bases from J; junction bases left unmatched: 4. Germline V gene data show CDR1 as SGHDN and CDR2 as FVKESK. CDR3: CASSPGQGGYGYTF. The CDR3 coding sequence is TGTGCCAGCAGCCCGGGACAGGGAGGCTATGGCTACACCTTC.

Only one count was recorded for this clone. The chain links TRBV7-2 to TRBJ2-1; TRBD2 matches at 8 bases. The CDR3 covers 14 residues. Germline trimming cut 5 bases from V and 11 bases from J; bases unmatched to any gene: 11. Germline V gives CDR1 SGHTA, CDR2 FQGNSA. CDR3 region: CASSGRLATNKQFF. The DNA for the CDR3 is TGTGCCAGCAGCGGCCGACTAGCGACGAATAAGCAGTTCTTC.

A remark on this clone: This may be a read error: a much more frequent sequence differs by one nucleotide. The V call is TRBV19, the J call TRBJ2-7; D is perhaps TRBD2 (6 bases). The CDR3 length is 16 residues. Trimming took off 2 bases at V and 3 bases at J, with 17 bases between the two ends. Per the germline V gene, CDR1 is LNHDA and CDR2 is SQIVND (reference sequence). This CDR3 is CASSIRGDDIYYEQYF. The CDR3 nucleotides read TGTGCCAGTAGTATACGCGGGGATGATATATACTACGAGCAGTACTTC.

For this clone: Other nucleotide sequences from this sample produce the same CDR3. The chain combines TRBV7-2 with TRBJ2-3; TRBD2 matches at 8 bases. This CDR3 comprises 15 residues. Trimming at V came to 5 bases and at J to 1 base, leaving 5 bases not matched to a gene. Germline values: CDR1 SGHTA, CDR2 FQGNSA. The CDR3, as DNA: TGTGCCAGCAGCCCGGATAGCGGGGGCACAGATACGCAGTATTTT. Amino acid sequence: CASSPDSGGTDTQYF.

This chain connects TRBV11-2 to TRBJ2-3, with 10 bases identical to TRBD2. Losses at the gene ends were 3 bases for V and 2 bases for J; bases not matched to a gene: 14. The CDR3 has 19 amino acids. The germline gives CDR1 SGHAT, CDR2 FQNNGV. CDR3 sequence: CASSFSSGSRIRDTDTQYF. The DNA for the CDR3 is TGTGCCAGCAGCTTTTCTAGCGGGAGCAGAATCCGGGACACAGATACGCAGTATTTT.

This clone has just a few counts. This chain connects TRBV30 to TRBJ2-5; TRBD2 aligns across 12 bases. This CDR3 comprises 15 residues. J gave up 4 bases and V 4 bases, and 7 bases lay outside the gene matches. Germline CDR1 is GTSNPN and CDR2 is SVGIG (reference sequence). In DNA, the CDR3 is TGTGCCTGGACTCCGGGACTAGCGGGTCCAGAGACCCAGTACTTC. Translation: CAWTPGLAGPETQYF. Looking up the rest from reference TRBV30 and TRBJ2-5 gives the full variable domain: SQTIHQWPATLVQPVGSPLSLECTVEGTSNPNLYWYRQAAGRGLQLLFYSVGIGQISSEVPQNLSASRPQDRQFILSSKKLLLSDSGFYLCAWTPGLAGPETQYFGPGTRLLVL.

This clone is large. J is TRBJ2-5 and V is TRBV6-5, with D uncertain. The length of the CDR3 is 13 residues. Germline values: CDR1 MNHEY, CDR2 SVGAGI. V was cut by 5 bases and J by 5 bases, with 12 bases left in between. For the CDR3, the DNA is TGTGCCAGCAGTGAAAGCGCAGGCGAGACCCAGTACTTC. Amino acid sequence: CASSESAGETQYF.

Judged by abundance, this clone is medium-sized. One end of the junction does not line up with germline, which may come from a read error. The chain recombines TRBV7-7 with TRBJ2-5; D perhaps matches TRBD2 (6 bases). Germline V gene sequence: CDR1 SSHAT, CDR2 FNYEAQ (reference sequence). This CDR3 is 16 amino acids long. CDR3 in amino acids: CASSPSLARTQETQYF. The CDR3 DNA reads as TGTGCTAGCAGCCCCTCCCTAGCGCGAACACAAGAGACCCAGTACTTC.

Regarding this clone: The junction does not match germline at one end; this may be a read error. This specimen includes other DNA sequences encoding the same CDR3. The chain employs TRBV15 and TRBJ1-1; no clear D gene. CDR3 length: 14 amino acids. From germline, CDR1 is LNHNV and CDR2 YYDKDF (reference sequence). Here the CDR3 reads CATRRERENTEAFF. The CDR3 bases are TGTGCCACCAGGCGGGAGAGGGAGAACACTGAAGCTTTTTTT. Looking up the rest from reference TRBV15 and TRBJ1-1 gives the full variable domain: DAMVIQNPRYQVTQFGKPVTLSCSQTLNHNVMYWYQQKSSQAPKLLFHYYDKDFNNEADTPDNFQSRRPNTSFCFLDIRSPGLGDTAMYLCATRRERENTEAFFGQGTRLTVV.

CDR3 sequence (DNA): TGTGCCAGCAGCTTAGAACTCTCTAACTATGGCTACACCTTC. This codes for CASSLELSNYGYTF. The gene calls are TRBV7-2 and TRBJ1-2, with D unresolved. Germline CDR1 is SGHTA and CDR2 is FQGNSA. V was clipped by 1 base and J by 0 bases, with 6 bases between them. The CDR3 consists of 14 residues.

This chain connects TRBV29-1 to TRBJ2-7; D gene uncertain. Germline CDR1 reads SQVTM; CDR2 reads ANQGSEA. The CDR3 loop spans 12 amino acids. V lost 3 bases and J 1 base, leaving 7 bases between the germline ends. For the CDR3, the DNA is TGCAGCGTTGATGACGGTTCCTACGAGCAGTACTTC. This translates into CSVDDGSYEQYF.

The V and J genes are TRBV9 and TRBJ1-1; the D is unclear. Germline CDR1 SGDLS, CDR2 YYNGEE. Trimming left V 0 bases short and J 8 bases short, with 11 bases between. The CDR3 contains 13 residues. CDR3 sequence reads: CASSVGHKGEAFF. The DNA of the CDR3 is TGTGCCAGCAGCGTAGGGCACAAGGGCGAAGCTTTCTTT.

This chain uses TRBV19 with TRBJ1-5; TRBD1 agrees at 7 bases. The CDR3 is 14 residues long. The ends lost 6 bases at V and 3 bases at J; junction bases unmatched: 5. The germline V gene encodes CDR1 LNHDA and CDR2 SQIVND (reference sequence). CDR3 nucleotides: TGTGCCAGTAGCGAAACAGGGGTCAATCAGCCCCAGCATTTT. It is translated as CASSETGVNQPQHF.

Note on this clone: One junction end does not reproduce the germline sequence, and a read error may be involved. This sample includes further DNA sequences coding for the same CDR3. The chain is built from TRBV29-1 and TRBJ2-6, with a weak D call TRBD1 (5 bases). Germline CDR1 SQVTM, CDR2 ANQGSEA. The CDR3 sequence is 14 residues long. The CDR3, as DNA: TGCAGCGTTGACGGGTCCTCTGGGGCCAACGTCTTGACTTTC. It translates to CSVDGSSGANVLTF.

DNA of the CDR3: TGTGCCTGGAGCTCACAGGCTGCCGGGGAGCTGTTTTTT. It codes for CAWSSQAAGELFF. The V and J genes are TRBV30 and TRBJ2-2; D is possibly TRBD1 (5 bases). The V and J ends lost 3 bases and 6 bases respectively, with 11 bases between them. CDR1 is GTSNPN, CDR2 SVGIG, per germline (reference sequence). The CDR3 is made up of 13 amino acids.

J is TRBJ2-7 and V is TRBV6-6; tentative D call: TRBD1 (6 bases). The germline CDR1 and CDR2 sequences are MNHNY and SVGAGI (reference sequence). V shed 7 bases and J shed 3 bases, with 10 bases lying between them. This CDR3 has 12 amino acids. CDR3 nucleotides: TGTGCCAGCAATAGGGGGAGCTACGAGCAGTACTTC. Its translation is CASNRGSYEQYF.

To note about this clone: At one boundary the junction diverges from the germline segment, which might be a read error. The chain couples TRBV30 to TRBJ2-7; tentatively, D is TRBD2 (5 bases). There are 11 residues in the CDR3. Germline V lookup: CDR1 GTSNPN, CDR2 SVGIG (reference sequence). The CDR3 DNA is TGTGCCGGGAGCATCCACTACGAGCAGTACTTC. Translation gives CAGSIHYEQYF.

This rearrangement joins TRBV5-5 to TRBJ2-7; TRBD1 matches at 8 bases. Per germline, CDR1 SGHKS and CDR2 YYEKEE (reference sequence). The CDR3 is made up of 15 amino acids. V dropped 0 bases and J dropped 4; count of bases not matched to a gene: 6. CDR3 protein: CASSLEAGGRYEQYF. CDR3 in DNA: TGTGCCAGCAGCTTGGAGGCAGGGGGCCGGTACGAGCAGTACTTC.

The J gene is TRBJ1-2, the V gene TRBV4-2; D remains ambiguous. Germline CDR1 is LGHNA and CDR2 is YNFKEQ. Trimming shortened V by 0 bases and J by 0 bases, and 8 bases separated the two germline ends. The CDR3 has 15 residues. The CDR3 here is CASSQEIVANYGYTF. The CDR3 region has the DNA TGTGCCAGCAGCCAAGAGATAGTTGCTAACTATGGCTACACCTTC.

This clone was seen more than once but under ten times. This chain uses TRBV18 with TRBJ1-2; D may be TRBD1 (6 bases). The CDR3 contains 14 residues. Trimming took off 2 bases at V and 6 bases at J, with 13 bases between the two ends. In germline, CDR1 is KGHSH, CDR2 LQKENI. CDR3 bases: TGTGCCAGCTCACCAACTACAGGGATGGATGGCTACACCTTC. It specifies CASSPTTGMDGYTF.

The chain links TRBV9 to TRBJ1-2, with D possibly matching TRBD1 (5 bases). The CDR3 runs to 11 residues. V was clipped by 0 bases and J by 8 bases, with 5 bases between them. The germline CDR1 and CDR2 sequences are SGDLS and YYNGEE. The CDR3 here is CASSVGGGYTF. Written as DNA, the CDR3 is TGTGCCAGCAGCGTAGGGGGGGGCTACACCTTC.